This is a list of T cell receptor beta chains from one sample in a study of blood T cell repertoires in COVID-19. Method: immunoSEQ multiplex PCR; TCRdb's copy keeps in-frame clones and lacks some. The data hold 130,000 to 150,000 clones, with around 84% observed a single time. The specimen was peripheral blood. The source of these receptors is a human donor in a cohort sampled during active COVID-19. Both conserved end residues are part of each CDR3. The D gene is left open where the match is weak. Expanded clones are given a class, and other clones once, few, many or no size at all.

J gene | D gene | clone size | V gene | CDR3 protein | CDR3 DNA
TRBJ2-1 | TRBD2 | few | TRBV5-1 | CASSLLGGGRGNEQFF | TGCGCCAGCAGCTTGCTAGGCGGGGGGAGGGGCAATGAGCAGTTCTTC
TRBJ1-2 | - | - | TRBV19 | CASSPDNSQYGYTF | TGTGCCAGTAGTCCAGACAATTCGCAGTATGGCTACACCTTC
TRBJ2-1 | TRBD1 | - | TRBV5-1 | CASSLQGDEQFF | TGCGCCAGCAGCTTGCAGGGGGATGAGCAGTTCTTC
TRBJ1-3 | - | - | TRBV25-1 | CGSGGSGNTIYF | TGTGGTTCCGGGGGCTCTGGAAACACCATATATTTT
TRBJ2-5 | TRBD1 | - | TRBV6-5 | CASSRDRGYQETQYF | TGTGCCAGCAGCCGGGACAGGGGCTACCAAGAGACCCAGTACTTC
TRBJ2-3 | TRBD2 | - | TRBV5-4 | CASSLGGGLAGVGDTQYF | TGTGCCAGCAGCTTGGGGGGGGGCCTAGCGGGAGTGGGAGATACGCAGTATTTT
TRBJ2-7 | TRBD1 | - | TRBV7-9 | CASSQQGTDKTYEQYF | TGTGCCAGCAGCCAGCAGGGGACAGATAAGACCTACGAGCAGTACTTC
TRBJ2-7 | TRBD2 | - | TRBV3-1/TRBV3-2 | CASSQDGRGEPSYEQYF | TGTGCCAGCAGCCAAGACGGGAGGGGGGAACCCTCCTACGAGCAGTACTTC
TRBJ1-5 | TRBD1 | - | TRBV5-6 | CASSLDRGRGQPQHF | TGTGCCAGCAGCTTGGACAGGGGGCGCGGTCAGCCCCAGCATTTT
TRBJ2-5 | - | - | TRBV11-3 | CASSLGAKGETQYF | TGTGCCAGCAGCTTAGGGGCTAAGGGGGAGACCCAGTACTTC
TRBJ1-2 | TRBD1 | - | TRBV6-5 | CASSTTGGQGYTF | TGTGCCAGCAGTACTACAGGGGGCCAGGGCTACACCTTC
TRBJ2-1 | - | - | TRBV29-1 | CSVWGEDEGQFF | TGCAGCGTTTGGGGGGAGGACGAGGGGCAGTTCTTC
TRBJ1-5 | TRBD1 | - | TRBV18 | CASSPGQGASYSNQPQHF | TGTGCCAGCTCACCAGGACAGGGGGCATCTTATAGCAATCAGCCCCAGCATTTT
TRBJ2-2 | - | - | TRBV3-1/TRBV3-2 | CASSPARYTGELFF | TGTGCCAGCAGCCCCGCCAGGTACACCGGGGAGCTGTTTTTT
TRBJ2-3 | - | - | TRBV19 | CASKATDTQYF | TGTGCCAGTAAAGCCACAGATACGCAGTATTTT
TRBJ2-1 | TRBD1 | - | TRBV27 | CASKDPQGAGNEQFF | TGTGCCAGCAAGGACCCACAGGGGGCAGGTAATGAGCAGTTCTTC
TRBJ2-7 | - | - | TRBV5-4 | CASSFGQGFHEQYF | TGTGCCAGCAGCTTTGGGCAGGGGTTCCACGAGCAGTACTTC
TRBJ2-3 | TRBD2 | - | TRBV18 | CASSRLAGGSQGQYF | TGTGCCAGCTCTCGACTAGCGGGGGGTAGCCAGGGGCAGTATTTT
TRBJ1-4 | - | - | TRBV28 | CASSPTALNEKLFF | TGTGCCAGCAGTCCGACAGCTTTAAATGAAAAACTGTTTTTT
TRBJ1-5 | TRBD1 | - | TRBV19 | CASRKTGVGNQPQHF | TGTGCCAGCCGTAAAACAGGGGTAGGTAATCAGCCCCAGCATTTT